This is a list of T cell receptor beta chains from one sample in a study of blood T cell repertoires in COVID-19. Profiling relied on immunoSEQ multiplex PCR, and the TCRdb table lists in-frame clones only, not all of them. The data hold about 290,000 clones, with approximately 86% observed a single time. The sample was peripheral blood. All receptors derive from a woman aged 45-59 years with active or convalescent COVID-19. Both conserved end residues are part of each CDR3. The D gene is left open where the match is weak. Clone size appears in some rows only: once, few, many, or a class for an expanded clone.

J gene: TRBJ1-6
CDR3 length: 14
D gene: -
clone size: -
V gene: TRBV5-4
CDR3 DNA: TGTGCCAGCAGCTTGGGGCAGGGTCATTCACCCCTCCACTTT
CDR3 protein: CASSLGQGHSPLHF

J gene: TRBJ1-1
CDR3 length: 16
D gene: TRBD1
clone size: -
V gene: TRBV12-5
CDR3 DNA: TGTGCTAGTGGTTTGGTACTAGGACAGGGAGGCACTGAAGCTTTCTTT
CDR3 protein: CASGLVLGQGGTEAFF

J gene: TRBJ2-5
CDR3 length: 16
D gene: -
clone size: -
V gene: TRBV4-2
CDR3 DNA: TGTGCCAGCAGCCGGGGGGAGATCGGGCAGCAAGAGACCCAGTACTTC
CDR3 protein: CASSRGEIGQQETQYF

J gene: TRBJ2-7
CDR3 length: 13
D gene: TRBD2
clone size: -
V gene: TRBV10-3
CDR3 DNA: TGTGCCATCAGTGGGAGCGGGGCCTACGAGCAGTACTTC
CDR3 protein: CAISGSGAYEQYF

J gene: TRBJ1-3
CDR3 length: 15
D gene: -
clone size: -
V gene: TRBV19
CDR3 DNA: TGTGCCAGTAGTTCGGACAACGCCTCTGGAAACACCATATATTTT
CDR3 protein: CASSSDNASGNTIYF

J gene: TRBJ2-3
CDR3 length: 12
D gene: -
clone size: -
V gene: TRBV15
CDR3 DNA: TGTGCCACCAGCAGAAACAGGGTTACGCAGTATTTT
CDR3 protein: CATSRNRVTQYF

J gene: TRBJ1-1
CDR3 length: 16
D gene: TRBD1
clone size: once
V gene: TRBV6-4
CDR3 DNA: TGTGCCAGCAGTCCCAATGGACAGGTCCTTAACACTGAAGCTTTCTTT
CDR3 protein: CASSPNGQVLNTEAFF

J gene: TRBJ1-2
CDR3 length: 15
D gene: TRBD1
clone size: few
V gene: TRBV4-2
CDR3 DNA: TGTGCCAGCAGCCAAGATGGGCAGGGGGCGCGAGGCTACACCTTC
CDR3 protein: CASSQDGQGARGYTF

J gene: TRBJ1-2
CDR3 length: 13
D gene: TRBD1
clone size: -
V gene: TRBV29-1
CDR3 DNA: TGCAGCGTTGGTTCCGGGACAGACTATGGCTACACCTTC
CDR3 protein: CSVGSGTDYGYTF

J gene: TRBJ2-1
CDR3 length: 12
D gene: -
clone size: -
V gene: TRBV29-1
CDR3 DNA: TGCAGCGTTGACGGACAGTACAATGAGCAGTTCTTC
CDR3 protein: CSVDGQYNEQFF

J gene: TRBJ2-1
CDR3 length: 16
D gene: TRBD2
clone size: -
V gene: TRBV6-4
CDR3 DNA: TGTGCCAGCAGTCAGGTTGGGGTTAGCGGGAGCGATGAGCAGTTCTTC
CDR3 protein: CASSQVGVSGSDEQFF

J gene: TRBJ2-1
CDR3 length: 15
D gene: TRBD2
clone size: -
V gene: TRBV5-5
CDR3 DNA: TGTGCCAGCAGCCCATCAGGACTAGCGGTTAATGAGCAGTTCTTC
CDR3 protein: CASSPSGLAVNEQFF

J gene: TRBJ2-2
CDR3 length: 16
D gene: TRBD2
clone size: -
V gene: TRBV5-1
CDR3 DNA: TGCGCCAGCAGCTTGCTGCAGCGGGAGAACACCGGGGAGCTGTTTTTT
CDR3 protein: CASSLLQRENTGELFF

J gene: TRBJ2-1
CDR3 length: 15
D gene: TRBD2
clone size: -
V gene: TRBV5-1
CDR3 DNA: TGCGCCAGCAGCATCCGGACTAGCGGGTCCAATGAGCAGTTCTTC
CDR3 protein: CASSIRTSGSNEQFF

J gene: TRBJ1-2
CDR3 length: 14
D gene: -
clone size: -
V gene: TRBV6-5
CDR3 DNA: TGTGCCAGCAGTTACTCGCCAGCTAACTATGGCTACACCTTC
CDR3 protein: CASSYSPANYGYTF

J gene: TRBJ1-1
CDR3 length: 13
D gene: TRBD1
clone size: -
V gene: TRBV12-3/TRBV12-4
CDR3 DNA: TGTGCCAGCAGTTGGGACAGGAACACTGAAGCTTTCTTT
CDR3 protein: CASSWDRNTEAFF

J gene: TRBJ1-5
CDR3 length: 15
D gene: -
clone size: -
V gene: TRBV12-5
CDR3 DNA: TGTGCTAGTGCCGCAGGAGGGTCGGAAGGTCAGCCCCAGCATTTT
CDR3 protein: CASAAGGSEGQPQHF

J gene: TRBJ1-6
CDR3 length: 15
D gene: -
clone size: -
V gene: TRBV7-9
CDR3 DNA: TGTGCCAGCAGCTTCCACAGCTCCTATAATTCACCCCTCCACTTT
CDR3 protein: CASSFHSSYNSPLHF

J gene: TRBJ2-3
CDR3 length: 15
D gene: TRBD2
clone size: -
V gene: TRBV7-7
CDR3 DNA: TGTGCTAGCAGCCCGGGACTAGCGGCCACAGATACGCAGTATTTT
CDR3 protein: CASSPGLAATDTQYF

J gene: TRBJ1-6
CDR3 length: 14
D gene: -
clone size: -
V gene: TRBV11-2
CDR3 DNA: TGTGCCAGCAGCTTAAAACGGCGGGGTTCACCCCTCCACTTT
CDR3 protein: CASSLKRRGSPLHF

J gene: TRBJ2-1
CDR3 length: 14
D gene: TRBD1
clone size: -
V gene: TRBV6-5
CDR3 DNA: TGTGCCAGCAGGGAGGGAACAGGGGGCAATGAGCAGTTCTTC
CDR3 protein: CASREGTGGNEQFF

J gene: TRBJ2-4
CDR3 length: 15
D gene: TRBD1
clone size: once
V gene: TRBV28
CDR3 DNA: TGTGCCAGCACCCCTGGACAGGGTTCCAAAAACATTCAGTACTTC
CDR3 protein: CASTPGQGSKNIQYF

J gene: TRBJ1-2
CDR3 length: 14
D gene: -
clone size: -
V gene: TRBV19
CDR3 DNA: TGTGCCAGTACCTCGGACGGGATCTACTATGGCTACACCTTC
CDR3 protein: CASTSDGIYYGYTF